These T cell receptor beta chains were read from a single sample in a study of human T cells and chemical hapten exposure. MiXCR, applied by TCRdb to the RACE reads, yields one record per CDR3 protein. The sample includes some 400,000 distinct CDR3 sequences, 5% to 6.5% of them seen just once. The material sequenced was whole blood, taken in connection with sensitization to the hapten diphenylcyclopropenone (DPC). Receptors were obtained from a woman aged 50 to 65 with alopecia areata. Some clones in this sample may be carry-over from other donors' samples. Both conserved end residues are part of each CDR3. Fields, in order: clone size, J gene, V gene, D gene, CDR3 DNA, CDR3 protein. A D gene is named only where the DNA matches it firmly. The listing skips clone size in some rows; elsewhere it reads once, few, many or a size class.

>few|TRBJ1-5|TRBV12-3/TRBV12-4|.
TGTGCCAGCAGTTTGGCCCCCAGCCTAGGGCCCCAGCATTTT
CASSLAPSLGPQHF
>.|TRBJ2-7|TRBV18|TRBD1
TGTGCCAGCTCACCACGTTACGGACAGGGGGTGGACGAGCAGTACTTC
CASSPRYGQGVDEQYF
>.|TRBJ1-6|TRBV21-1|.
TGTGCCAGCAGTGTAAGAAACTTTTATAATTCACCCCTCCACTTT
CASSVRNFYNSPLHF
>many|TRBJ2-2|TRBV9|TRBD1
TGTGCCAGCAGCGGAGGACAGGGCCCCGGGGAGCTGTTTTTT
CASSGGQGPGELFF
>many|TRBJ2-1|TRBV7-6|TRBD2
TGTGCCAGCAGCCTCGGACTAGCGGGAGGGCTCAGCTCCTACAATGAGCAGTTCTTC
CASSLGLAGGLSSYNEQFF
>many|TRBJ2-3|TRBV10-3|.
TGTGCCATCAGTCCGGGGGGCCGCACAGATACGCAGTATTTT
CAISPGGRTDTQYF
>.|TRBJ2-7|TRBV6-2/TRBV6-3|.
TGTGCCAGCAGTTACTTCCGCGGGAACTACGAGCAGTACTTC
CASSYFRGNYEQYF
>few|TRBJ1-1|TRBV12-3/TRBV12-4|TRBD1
TGTGCCAGCAGTTTAGAAGGGGGCCTGATAACGAACACTGAAGCTTTCTTT
CASSLEGGLITNTEAFF
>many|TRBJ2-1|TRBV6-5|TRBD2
TGTGCCAGCAGTTCCCGGGGAGCGGGGGCCTACAATGAGCAGTTCTTC
CASSSRGAGAYNEQFF
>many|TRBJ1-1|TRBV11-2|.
TGTGCCAGCAGCTTAGATCCCAGGACGGCTTTCTTT
CASSLDPRTAFF
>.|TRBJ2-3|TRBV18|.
TGTGCCAGCTCCGCTTACCTACAGGAACCAGATACGCAGTTTTTT
CASSAYLQEPDTQFF
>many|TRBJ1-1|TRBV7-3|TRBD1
TGTGCCAGCAGCTCCACAGGGGTCCCTGAAGCTTTCTTT
CASSSTGVPEAFF
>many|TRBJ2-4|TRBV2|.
TGTGCCAGCAGTGAAATGGTAGGGCTGGGAAACATTCAGTACTTC
CASSEMVGLGNIQYF
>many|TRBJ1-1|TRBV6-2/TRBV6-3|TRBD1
TGTGCCAGCAGTTACGATGGGACAGTGGCTGAAGCTTTCTTT
CASSYDGTVAEAFF
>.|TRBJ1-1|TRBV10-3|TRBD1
TGTGCCATCAGTGAGCCGTTGACAGGGGTGGGTGAAGCTTTCTTT
CAISEPLTGVGEAFF
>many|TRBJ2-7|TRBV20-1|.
TGCAGTGCTAGGTGGAGGGTTTTCGACGAGCAGTACTTC
CSARWRVFDEQYF
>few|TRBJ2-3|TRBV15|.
TGTGCCACCAGCAGAGCAAGCACAGATACGCAGTATTTT
CATSRASTDTQYF
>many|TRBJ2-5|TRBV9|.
TGTGCCAGCAGCGTAAGCGGCCAAGAGACCCAGTACTTC
CASSVSGQETQYF
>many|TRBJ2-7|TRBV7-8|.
TGTGCCAGCAGCTTAACCCGGAGGAACGAGCAGTACTTC
CASSLTRRNEQYF
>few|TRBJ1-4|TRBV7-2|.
TGTGCCAGCAGCTTGGTACAGGCGGATGAAAAACTGTTTTTT
CASSLVQADEKLFF
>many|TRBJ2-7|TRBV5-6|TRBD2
TGTGCCAGCAGCCCGGGACTAGCGGTTTACGAGCAGTACTTC
CASSPGLAVYEQYF
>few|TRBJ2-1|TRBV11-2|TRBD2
TGTGCCAGCAGCACAGGACTAGCGGGAGGGTTGAATGAGCAGTTCTTC
CASSTGLAGGLNEQFF
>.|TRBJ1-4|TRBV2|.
TGTGCCAGCAGTGAATTCGACGAAAAACTGTTTTTT
CASSEFDEKLFF
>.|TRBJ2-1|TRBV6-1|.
TGTGCCAGCAGTGAAGCGCCTTTCAATGAGCAGTTCTTC
CASSEAPFNEQFF
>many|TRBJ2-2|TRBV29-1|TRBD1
TGCAGCGTTGAAGATCTGACAGGGGTGAACACCGGGGAGCTGTTTTTT
CSVEDLTGVNTGELFF
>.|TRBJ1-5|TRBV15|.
TGTGCCACCAGCAGAGAGTTGGGGGGCAGGATTAATCAGCCCCAGCATTTT
CATSRELGGRINQPQHF
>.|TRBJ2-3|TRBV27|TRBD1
TGTGCCAGCAGTTTAGAGGGACAGGGGGCGAGGGCGCAGTATTTT
CASSLEGQGARAQYF
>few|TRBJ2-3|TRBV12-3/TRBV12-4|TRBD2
TGTGCCAGCAGTTTGAGAGCGGGAGCATTAACAGATACGCAGTATTTT
CASSLRAGALTDTQYF
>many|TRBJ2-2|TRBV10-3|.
TGTGCCATCAGTGACCCAACCGGGGAGCTGTTTTTT
CAISDPTGELFF
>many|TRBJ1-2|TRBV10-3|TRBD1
TGTGCCATCAGGGACAGGGGACATGGCTACACCTTC
CAIRDRGHGYTF
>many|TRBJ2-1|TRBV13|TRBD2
TGTGCCAGCAGCTCGAAAGGGGCACTGAGCGGGGGGTTGATCGATGAGCAGTTCTTC
CASSSKGALSGGLIDEQFF
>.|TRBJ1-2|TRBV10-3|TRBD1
TGTGCCATCACCGGGACAGGGAACTATGGCTACACCTTC
CAITGTGNYGYTF
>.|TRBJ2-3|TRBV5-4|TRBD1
TGTGCCAGCTCCCCCAGAAGACAGGGTCGAGATACGCAGTGTTTT
CASSPRRQGRDTQCF
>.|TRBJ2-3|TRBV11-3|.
TGTGCCAGCAGCTTGAACAGGGGGGGTTCGGCAGATACGCAGTATTTT
CASSLNRGGSADTQYF
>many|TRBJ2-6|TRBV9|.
TGTGCCAGCAGTGGCTTTTCTGGGGCCAACGTCCTGACTTTC
CASSGFSGANVLTF
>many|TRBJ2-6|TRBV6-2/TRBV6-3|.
TGTGCCAGCAGTACCTACAGGGACTCTGGGGCCAACGTCCTGACTTTC
CASSTYRDSGANVLTF
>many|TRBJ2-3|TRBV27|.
TGTGCCAGCAGTCCCCGGACCACAGATACGCAGTATTTT
CASSPRTTDTQYF
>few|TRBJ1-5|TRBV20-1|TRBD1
TGCAGTGCTAGTAAGGGGGCCGGCAATCAGCCCCAGCATTTT
CSASKGAGNQPQHF
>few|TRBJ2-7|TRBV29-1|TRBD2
TGCAGCGTTGATGGCGGGGGCGAGCAGTACTTC
CSVDGGGEQYF
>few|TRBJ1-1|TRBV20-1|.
TGCAGTGCTCCAGTAGTCCCTGAAGCTTTCTTT
CSAPVVPEAFF
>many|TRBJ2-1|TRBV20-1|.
TGCAGTGCTTACATAGCGGCGACCTACAATGAGCAGTTCTTC
CSAYIAATYNEQFF
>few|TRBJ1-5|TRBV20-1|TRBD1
TGCAGTGCTAGAGCCCCCGGGACAGGGGGAAGGCAGCCCCAGCATTTT
CSARAPGTGGRQPQHF
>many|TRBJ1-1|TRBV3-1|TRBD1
TGTGCCAGCAGCCATCGGACAGGCGGTTACGGGGCTTTCTTT
CASSHRTGGYGAFF
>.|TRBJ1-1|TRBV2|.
TGTGCCAGCAGTGAAAGCCCTTGGGCTTTCTTT
CASSESPWAFF
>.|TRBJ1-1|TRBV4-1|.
TGCGCCAGCAGCCCGGGACCTCCGGACACTGAAGCTTTCTTT
CASSPGPPDTEAFF
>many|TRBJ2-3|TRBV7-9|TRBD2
TGTGCCAGCAGCTTAGGTCTAGCGGGAGTGGCAGATACGCAGTATTTT
CASSLGLAGVADTQYF
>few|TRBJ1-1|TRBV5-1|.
TGCGCCAGCAGCCGAGTTGAGAACACTGAAGCTTTCTTT
CASSRVENTEAFF
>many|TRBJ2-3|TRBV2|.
TGTGCCAGCACCGGGACTAGCACAGATACGCAGTATTTT
CASTGTSTDTQYF